Only a few counts were recorded for the clone carrying this T cell receptor (beta chain). Its antigen is still unknown. Germline-derived CDR1 and CDR2 are MGHRA and YSYEKL. The CDR3 has 13 residues. V lost 4 bases, J lost 2 bases, and 6 bases lay in between. The sample belongs to a study of T cell repertoires in breast cancer. Study overall: Of the approximately 21 tumors, the majority were ER+/PR+. Notes on the study in general: Eighteen TCR pairs shared by seven or more tumors were possibly tumor-specific.

During the second nested PCR, blocking oligonucleotides suppressed genes that were not paired. TCRdb ran MiXCR on the emulsion pairing reads and lists one entry per CDR3 protein. The sample includes some 37,000 distinct CDR3 sequences, 45% seen only once; the top ten take less than 80%. Paired alpha-beta TCRs of CD8+ T cells were analyzed by expanded emulsion RT-PCR. The source material was CD8+ T cells. V is TRBV4-1 and J is TRBJ1-3; no clear D gene. This TCR derives from a pool of human donors with breast cancer or a healthy control (not recorded which). The CDR3 loop reads CASSLPAGNTIYF. Written as DNA, the CDR3 is TGCGCCAGCAGCCTACCAGCTGGAAACACCATATATTTT.